This T cell receptor beta chain came from a study of CXCR3-negative and CXCR3-positive naive CD8 T cells. Across the study: Overall TRB read output was some 140 million, and each library contained about 1.5 +/- 0.3 million reads.

A note on this clonotype: Antigen: not known.

Germline CDR1 and CDR2: SQVTM and ANQGSEA. This CDR3 is 13 amino acids long. All CD8+ T cell subsets were sorted in triplicate at hundreds of thousands of cells each. Each TRB cDNA library was prepared by 5' RACE (with UMI labels). TCRdb reprocessed the 5' RACE reads and reports one entry per CDR3 protein, with no DNA. This table lists approximately 100,000 distinct CDR3 sequences. The study, taken as a whole, reports: Comparison of naive cells showed more hydrophobic TRB CDR3s in CXCR3-positive than in CXCR3-negative naive cells. The TRBV-TRBJ usage of naive CXCR3-negative and CXCR3-positive cells was similar, but that of memory cells differed. Memory CD8+ T cell repertoires were far less diverse than both naive subsets.

The rearrangement links TRBV29-1 to TRBJ1-1; TCRdb picks TRBD1, but there is no DNA to check that call. The source of this sequence is a human donor in good health. Some clones in this sample may be carry-over from other donors' samples. Sequences were obtained from naive CXCR3+ CD8+ T cells from blood. Regarding subset: CD45RO-CCR7+CD27+CD95- naive CD8+ T cells expressing CXCR3 (TNR3+). CDR3 residues: CSPGGGMNTEAFF.